The source of this T cell receptor (beta chain) is a study of response to subunit inactivated influenza vaccine. Study-level findings and limits: The study's authors posited that every seasonal influenza vaccination enlists few new T cells.

This clonotype was counted many times. Its matching antigen is unknown. Looked up from germline, CDR1 is SEHNR and CDR2 is FQNEAQ (reference sequence). V lost 3 bases and J lost 1, with 3 bases in between. CDR3 size: 12 residues. TCRdb recomputed calls from the RT-PCR reads with MiXCR, one row per CDR3 protein. Among about 780,000 distinct CDR3 sequences listed, under 20% were seen once. The sample here was PBMCs from blood, taken 4 to 6 days after vaccination. The sequence came from a man aged 50 or older who received an inactivated influenza vaccine. V usage is TRBV7-9 and J usage is TRBJ1-2; the D is unclear. CDR3 sequence: CASSLVNYGYTF. The CDR3 DNA reads TGTGCCAGCAGCTTGGTTAACTATGGCTACACCTTC.